The table lists the clone carrying this T cell receptor (beta chain) with a count of one. Antigen unknown. The entry originates in a study of T cell responses to AZD1222 COVID-19 vaccine. Overall study findings and caveats: As reported, nearly half of all spike-specific TCRs target variant regions that are unmutated.

Produced via immunoSEQ multiplex PCR; TCRdb's table is partial and in-frame only. This table has 130,000 to 150,000 clones, roughly 91% appearing once. This receptor was taken from an adult in good health. The specimen comprised peripheral blood, sampled on day 0 of AZD1222 vaccination.

CDR3 sequence (DNA): TGTGCCAGCAGCTTAGCGTGGTCCGGGGGGGAGCAGTACTTC. This encodes CASSLAWSGGEQYF. The J gene is TRBJ2-7, the V gene TRBV7-2; TRBD2 aligns across 7 bases. V dropped 0 bases and J dropped 7; count of bases not matched to a gene: 6. This CDR3 spans 14 amino acids. Per germline, CDR1 SGHTA and CDR2 FQGNSA.